The sample holds a few counts of the clone carrying this TCR beta chain. Its antigen is currently unknown. Germline is not matched at one junction end, which may reflect a read error. Amplification targeted TCR beta CDR3 regions from RNA transcripts. The TCR CDR3 first-round RT-PCR relied on the HTBI primer set. TCRdb reprocessed the multiplex PCR reads via MiXCR and lists one record per CDR3 protein. The data contain nearly 600,000 distinct CDR3 sequences, around 14% of them singletons. The record originates from a study of T cells in Graves' hyperthyroidism and ophthalmopathy. This CDR3 spans 15 amino acids. The germline CDR1 and CDR2 sequences are SGHTA and FQGNSA. Findings and caveats of the study: Blood also held most thyroid clonotypes expanded beyond 0.001.

V is TRBV7-2 and J is TRBJ1-2, with 11 bases aligning to TRBD1. The TCR sequence derives from a woman in her thirties with Graves' hyperthyroidism that later progressed to Graves' ophthalmopathy. Sequencing input: blood. The CDR3 spells CAGSPSDRGRRGYTF. The CDR3 nucleotides read TGTGCCGGCAGCCCATCGGACAGGGGGCGGAGGGGCTACACCTTC.